One sample yielded the 14 T cell receptor beta chains listed below, sequenced in a study of blood T cells in healthy people across ages (dated by TCRdb to about 2015). Libraries came from 5' RACE. TCRdb records Illumina HiSeq 2500 as the sequencer. A second PCR of about 6 to 12 cycles was performed with a sample-barcoded 5' primer and a J-beta primer mix. In-frame beta chains were kept once TCRdb had trimmed the public reads at Q25 with fastp and called clones with MiXCR. When rows share a CDR3 protein, they turn into one entry using the most common DNA and genes. The sample profile shows some 290,000 distinct CDR3 sequences; less than 30% of them were found once. The ten largest clones add up to roughly 30% of the sample. Sequences were obtained from blood. These receptors were taken from an older woman in good health.

This clonotype was observed a handful of times. The rearrangement joins TRBV28 to TRBJ2-1, with TRBD2 identical over 8 bases. The J segment lost 6 bases and the V segment lost 6 bases, leaving 10 bases of the junction unmatched. Per the germline V gene, CDR1 is MDHEN and CDR2 is SYDVKM. The CDR3 has 15 residues. The CDR3 loop reads CASSSTGTSVNEQFF. The CDR3 bases are TGTGCCAGCAGCTCTACCGGGACTAGTGTCAATGAGCAGTTCTTC.

This chain connects TRBV6-6 to TRBJ2-1; D is undetermined. With 8 bases removed from V and 6 bases from J, the gap between germline ends came to 11 bases. The germline gives CDR1 MNHNY, CDR2 SVGAGI (reference sequence). The CDR3 has 12 residues. The CDR3 nucleotides read TGTGCCAGCGGTGGGCTACTCAATGAGCAGTTCTTC. Protein product: CASGGLLNEQFF.

This clonotype has only a few counts. J is TRBJ2-7 and V is TRBV27; D is uncertain. Trimming cost V 3 bases and J 1 base, with 22 bases left between them. Germline V gene lookup returns CDR1 MNHEY and CDR2 SMNVEV (reference sequence). The CDR3 length is 18 residues. CDR3 bases: TGTGCCAGCAGTTTTAGGGCCATACAGCAAACAGTTTCCTACGAGCAGTACTTC. This sequence encodes CASSFRAIQQTVSYEQYF.

At least ten counts were recorded for this clonotype. The V and J genes are TRBV7-2 and TRBJ1-3; D gene ambiguous. CDR3 size: 17 residues. Per germline, CDR1 SGHTA and CDR2 FQGNSA. Trimming took 3 bases from V and 0 from J, leaving 15 bases between them. CDR3 DNA: TGTGCCAGCAGCTTCCGCGCAAGCCGTGGCTCTGGAAACACCATATATTTT. Protein product: CASSFRASRGSGNTIYF.

This clonotype has just a few counts. This sequence joins TRBV28 and TRBJ1-2, with a weak D call TRBD1 (6 bases). The CDR3 is made up of 14 amino acids. CDR1 and CDR2 (germline): MDHEN, SYDVKM. The ends were cut back, 2 bases at V and 12 bases at J, with 19 bases in the middle. The CDR3 DNA follows: TGTGCCAGCAGTTTAGGGGGCGGGGACTGGGGCCACACCTTC. Translation: CASSLGGGDWGHTF.

The rearrangement links TRBV28 to TRBJ1-6; D ambiguous. Germline CDR1 reads MDHEN; CDR2 reads SYDVKM. Trimming shortened V by 8 bases and J by 7 bases, and 18 bases separated the two germline ends. The CDR3 loop spans 15 amino acids. DNA of the CDR3: TGTGCCAGCCTAAGAGATAGGGTGAAGAATTCACCCCTCCACTTT. Translation gives CASLRDRVKNSPLHF.

The rearrangement uses TRBV2 and TRBJ1-4, with 7 nucleotides matching TRBD1. The CDR3 loop spans 14 amino acids. V lost 7 bases to trimming and J lost 8 bases; unmatched junction nucleotides: 10. From germline, CDR1 is SNHLY and CDR2 FYNNEI. The CDR3 protein is CASIPTEGAEKLFF. In DNA form, the CDR3 reads TGTGCCAGCATCCCGACAGAGGGGGCCGAAAAACTGTTTTTT. The full variable domain, with the rest looked up from reference TRBV2 and TRBJ1-4, is EPEVTQTPSHQVTQMGQEVILRCVPISNHLYFYWYRQILGQKVEFLVSFYNNEISEKSEIFDDQFSVERPDGSNFTLKIRSTKLEDSAMYFCASIPTEGAEKLFFGSGTQLSVL.

The V call is TRBV7-6, the J call TRBJ2-7; D is uncertain. The V gene lost 1 base and the J gene lost 3 bases, with 13 bases spanning the gap. Germline CDR1 reads SGHVS; CDR2 reads FNYEAQ. The length of the CDR3 is 15 residues. CDR3 residues: CASSLVAGLNYEQYF. The CDR3, as DNA: TGTGCCAGCAGCTTAGTTGCCGGATTAAACTACGAGCAGTACTTC.

The chain recombines TRBV14 with TRBJ2-1; 11 positions match TRBD2. CDR1 SGHDN and CDR2 FVKESK come from the germline V gene. After removal of 6 bases from V and 12 bases from J, the junction contained 7 bases not matched to a gene. The CDR3 runs 13 residues. In nucleotides, the CDR3 is TGTGCCAGCAGTACTAGCGGGAGTACCGTGCAGTTCTTC. Translation: CASSTSGSTVQFF.

This clonotype was observed at least ten times. This sequence joins TRBV29-1 and TRBJ2-7; D is unresolved. Trimming removed 4 bases at V and 1 base at J, with 5 bases between. The CDR3 contains 11 residues. The germline CDR1 and CDR2 sequences are SQVTM and ANQGSEA. CDR3 in DNA: TGCAGCGTTGTTGGGTCCTACGAGCAGTACTTC. It encodes CSVVGSYEQYF.

To note about this clonotype: Being one base from a much bigger clone, this may be a read error. The chain recombines TRBV24-1 with TRBJ2-5, with D maybe TRBD2 (5 bases). The DNA end is more similar to TRBJ2-7, so the J call may be wrong. The germline CDR1 and CDR2 sequences are KGHDR and SFDVKD. This CDR3 comprises 15 residues. CDR3 DNA sequence: TGTGCCGCCAGTGATCCCCCACGAGGGATTTACGAGCAGTACTTC. Amino acids: CAASDPPRGIYEQYF.

This clonotype appeared a few times. The chain has TRBV29-1 and TRBJ2-7; D unclear. Trimming cost V 5 bases and J 7 bases, with 9 bases left between them. Germline V gene data show CDR1 as SQVTM and CDR2 as ANQGSEA. The CDR3 runs to 10 residues. The CDR3 nucleotides are TGCAGCGTTTCCGGGCGGGAGCAGTACTTC. This translates into CSVSGREQYF.

The sample holds a few counts of this clonotype. The chain carries TRBV5-1 and TRBJ2-4; 8 bases match TRBD1. CDR1 and CDR2 (germline): SGHRS, YFSETQ. The CDR3 spans 16 residues. Unmatched junction bases numbered 6, after V lost 4 bases and J lost 0 bases. CDR3 sequence: CASSRTGSEAKNIQYF. For the CDR3, the DNA is TGCGCCAGCAGCAGGACAGGGTCGGAAGCCAAAAACATTCAGTACTTC.

The chain carries TRBV20-1 and TRBJ2-3; D might be TRBD2 (5 bases). V shed 0 bases and J shed 0 bases, with 16 bases lying between them. Germline V gene lookup returns CDR1 DFQATT and CDR2 SNEGSKA (reference sequence). The CDR3 spans 17 residues. CDR3 in amino acids: CSARDMRAPPSTDTQYF. As DNA, the CDR3 is TGCAGTGCTAGAGATATGCGGGCACCACCGAGCACAGATACGCAGTATTTT.